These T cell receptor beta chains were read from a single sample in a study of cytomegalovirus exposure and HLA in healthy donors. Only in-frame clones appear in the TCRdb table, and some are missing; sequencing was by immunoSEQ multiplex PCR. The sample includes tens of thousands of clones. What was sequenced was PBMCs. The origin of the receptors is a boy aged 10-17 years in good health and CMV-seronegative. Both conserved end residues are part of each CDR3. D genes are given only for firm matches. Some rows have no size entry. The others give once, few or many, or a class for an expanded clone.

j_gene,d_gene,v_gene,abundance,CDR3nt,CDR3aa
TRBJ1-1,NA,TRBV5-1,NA,TGCGCCAGCAGCTTGCCAGGGGATTACACTGAAGCTTTCTTT,CASSLPGDYTEAFF
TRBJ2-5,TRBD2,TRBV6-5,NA,TGTGCCAGCAGCTACCCGGGAGGAGAGACCCAGTACTTC,CASSYPGGETQYF
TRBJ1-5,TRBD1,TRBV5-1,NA,TGCGCCAGCAGCTTGGGGACCCGAGCAGGGGGTATTGAGCCCCAGCATTTT,CASSLGTRAGGIEPQHF
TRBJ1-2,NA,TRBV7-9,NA,TGTGCCAGCAGCTCCGCGGGAGGGGAAAACTATGGCTACACCTTC,CASSSAGGENYGYTF
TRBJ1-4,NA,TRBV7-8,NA,TGTGCCAGCAGCGTCTACAGGGTGGCTAATGAAAAACTGTTTTTT,CASSVYRVANEKLFF
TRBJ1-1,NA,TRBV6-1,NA,TGTGCCAGCAGTGAAACGATTCACTATCAGGGCTCTGAAGCTTTCTTT,CASSETIHYQGSEAFF
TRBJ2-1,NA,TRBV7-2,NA,TGTGCCAGCAGCTTAGACAGGGACTACAATGAGCAGTTCTTC,CASSLDRDYNEQFF
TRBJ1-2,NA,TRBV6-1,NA,TGTGCCAGCAGTGCCGACAGCGTCTATGGCTACACCTTC,CASSADSVYGYTF
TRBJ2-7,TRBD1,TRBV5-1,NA,TGCGCCAGCAGCTTGGAACAGGGGGCTTCGGTGAGGTACGAGCAGTACTTC,CASSLEQGASVRYEQYF
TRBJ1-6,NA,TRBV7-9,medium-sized,TGTGCCAGCAGCTTAATGGAGGTTAATAATTCACCCCTCCACTTT,CASSLMEVNNSPLHF
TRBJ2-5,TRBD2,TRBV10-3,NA,TGTGCCATCAGGAGGGAGGGGGAGACCCAGTACTTC,CAIRREGETQYF
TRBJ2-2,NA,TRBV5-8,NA,TGTGCCAGCAGCTTGGAGGGGCTCGGGGAGCTGTTTTTT,CASSLEGLGELFF
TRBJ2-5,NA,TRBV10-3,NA,TGTGCCATCAGGAACGGGAAAGAGACCCAGTACTTC,CAIRNGKETQYF